The present T cell receptor beta chain was sequenced within a study of blood T cell repertoires in COVID-19. On the study more broadly: The cDNA or gDNA used as material had been derived from T cells, B-cell-depleted T cells, or PBMCs.

Germline CDR1 MGHRA, CDR2 YSYEKL. J gave up 2 bases and V 0 bases, and 7 bases lay outside the gene matches. CDR3 length: 17 amino acids. Original analysis: From reference gene primer amplification, estimates of nucleated cell counts were derived. Assay used: immunoSEQ multiplex PCR; TCRdb lists only in-frame clones, some missing. The V and J calls and clone size were taken over from that table, and D and trimming were inferred from the DNA. The table includes about 170,000 clones, less than 90% detected once. The chain carries TRBV4-1 and TRBJ1-5; 7 bases match TRBD1. Sequencing input: peripheral blood. This clonotype was sampled from a woman in her sixties with COVID-19, enrolled during active disease. The CDR3 bases are TGCGCCAGCAGCCAAGAACAGGGGATATCAGGCAATCAGCCCCAGCATTTT. As protein: CASSQEQGISGNQPQHF.